These 17 T cell receptor beta chains were sequenced from one sample in a study of cytomegalovirus exposure and HLA in healthy donors. Primers included in the PCR were 60 Vbeta and 13 Jbeta primers. Measured with immunoSEQ multiplex PCR; TCRdb has only the in-frame clones, and not every one. The clone table shows about 38,000 clones, with the ten largest holding 7.5% to 9.5%. The sequenced sample consisted of PBMCs. Receptors were obtained from a middle-aged man in good health and CMV-seropositive.

CDR3 loop: CASSQGLYEQYF. Written as DNA, the CDR3 is TGTGCCAGTAGCCAAGGACTGTACGAGCAGTACTTC. The chain has TRBV19 and TRBJ2-7, with D maybe TRBD2 (5 bases). Germline V lookup: CDR1 LNHDA, CDR2 SQIVND (reference sequence). V lost 6 bases and J lost 4, with 10 bases in between. This CDR3 has 12 residues.

The gene calls are TRBV18 and TRBJ2-1, with D possibly being TRBD1 (6 bases). This CDR3 region has 16 residues. V was shortened by 2 bases and J by 3 bases, with 14 bases between the two germline ends. Germline CDR1 and CDR2: KGHSH and LQKENI. CDR3 sequence: CASSPEQARGYNEQFF. The DNA of the CDR3 is TGTGCCAGCTCACCAGAGCAGGCCAGGGGCTACAATGAGCAGTTCTTC.

The chain is built from TRBV18 and TRBJ2-7; D gene ambiguous. Per germline, CDR1 KGHSH and CDR2 LQKENI. This CDR3 has 14 residues. With 0 bases removed from V and 7 bases from J, the gap between germline ends came to 13 bases. The CDR3 loop reads CASSPPDPLREQYF. The CDR3 bases are TGTGCCAGCTCACCACCCGACCCCCTGAGGGAGCAGTACTTC.

CDR3 in DNA: TGTGCCAGCAGCTTAGGACAGTCCATCTCCTACGAGCAGTACTTC. Its translation is CASSLGQSISYEQYF. This chain links TRBV7-9 with TRBJ2-7; D is perhaps TRBD1 (5 bases). Germline V CDR1 and CDR2: SEHNR, FQNEAQ (reference sequence). The CDR3 has 15 residues. Trimming took off 1 base at V and 0 bases at J, with 10 bases between the two ends. Variable domain in full (rest from reference TRBV7-9 and TRBJ2-7): DTGVSQNPRHKITKRGQNVTFRCDPISEHNRLYWYRQTLGQGPEFLTYFQNEAQLEKSRLLSDRFSAERPKGSFSTLEIQRTEQGDSAMYLCASSLGQSISYEQYFGPGTRLTVT.

The chain has TRBV19 and TRBJ2-3; possible D gene TRBD1, 6 bases. V was pared by 3 bases and J by 0 bases, with 19 bases between. The CDR3 length is 18 residues. Germline CDR1 and CDR2: LNHDA and SQIVND (reference sequence). The chain's CDR3 is CASSMGETRDTSTDTQYF. DNA for the CDR3: TGTGCCAGTAGTATGGGGGAGACAAGGGACACAAGCACAGATACGCAGTATTTT.

This chain uses TRBV15 with TRBJ2-7; 7 bases line up with TRBD2. After removal of 5 bases from V and 7 bases from J, the junction contained 11 bases not matched to a gene. Germline V lookup: CDR1 LNHNV, CDR2 YYDKDF (reference sequence). The CDR3 runs to 14 residues. CDR3 DNA sequence: TGTGCCACCAGCTCCTCTCCCCAGGGAGGGGAGCAGTACTTC. It yields the protein CATSSSPQGGEQYF.

CDR3 region: CASSPGPSGSDEQYF. CDR3 sequence (DNA): TGTGCCAGCAGCCCAGGGCCTAGCGGGAGCGACGAGCAGTACTTC. The gene calls are TRBV7-8 and TRBJ2-7, with 10 bases fitting TRBD2. This CDR3 is built from 15 residues. V was pared by 5 bases and J by 5 bases, with 9 bases of the junction left unmatched. CDR1 SGHVS and CDR2 FQNEAQ come from the germline V gene.

J is TRBJ2-7 and V is TRBV4-3, with 9 positions matching TRBD1. The CDR3 covers 14 residues. The V gene's germline CDR1 is LGHNA and CDR2 YSLEER. Trimming removed 7 bases from V and 3 bases from J; junction bases left unmatched: 7. In DNA, the CDR3 is TGCGCCAGCACCTCAGGGACAGGGCACTACGAGCAGTACTTC. Translation: CASTSGTGHYEQYF.

The chain links TRBV18 to TRBJ2-7, with 9 bases aligning to TRBD1. Germline CDR1 and CDR2: KGHSH and LQKENI. CDR3 length equals 15 residues. V was clipped by 8 bases and J by 2 bases; unmatched bases: 10. This CDR3 reads CASRHRDRVPYEQYF. The DNA of the CDR3 is TGTGCCAGCCGCCACCGGGACAGGGTCCCCTACGAGCAGTACTTC.

The V and J genes are TRBV27 and TRBJ1-1; 8 nucleotides agree with TRBD1. V lost 6 bases to trimming and J lost 1 base; unmatched junction nucleotides: 7. CDR3 length: 15 amino acids. Germline V gene lookup returns CDR1 MNHEY and CDR2 SMNVEV (reference sequence). The CDR3 protein is CASRADRVGNTEAFF. The CDR3 coding sequence is TGTGCCAGCAGGGCGGACAGGGTTGGGAACACTGAAGCTTTCTTT.

The chain uses TRBV2 and TRBJ1-1; tentative D call: TRBD1 (5 bases). The germline CDR1 and CDR2 sequences are SNHLY and FYNNEI. V dropped 5 bases and J dropped 4 bases, with 14 bases sitting between them. This CDR3 contains 14 residues. The CDR3 nucleotides are TGTGCCAGCAGTCTTTTGGACACGATCACTGAAGCTTTCTTT. Translation: CASSLLDTITEAFF.

The V gene is TRBV4-1, the J gene TRBJ1-2; D uncertain. V shed 0 bases and J shed 3 bases, with 11 bases lying between them. The V gene's germline CDR1 is MGHRA and CDR2 YSYEKL. This CDR3 comprises 15 residues. The CDR3 protein is CASSQEEPLDYGYTF. The CDR3 region has the DNA TGCGCCAGCAGCCAAGAGGAGCCCTTAGACTATGGCTACACCTTC.

In DNA, the CDR3 is TGCAGCGTTGTAAGGGGCTCCTACAATGAGCAGTTCTTC. Translating gives CSVVRGSYNEQFF. V gene TRBV29-1 combines with J gene TRBJ2-1; perhaps TRBD1 as D (5 bases). Between the trimmed V and J ends, which lost 4 bases and 0 bases, there was a span of 7 bases. The germline V gene has CDR1 SQVTM and CDR2 ANQGSEA. This CDR3 is built from 13 residues.

The V call is TRBV5-6, the J call TRBJ2-1; 8 nucleotides align to TRBD2. With 0 bases clipped from V and 4 bases from J, the junction kept 0 bases outside the gene matches. The length of the CDR3 is 14 residues. Germline V lookup: CDR1 SGHDT, CDR2 YYEEEE. The CDR3 nucleotides are TGTGCCAGCAGCTTGGTAGCGGGATACAATGAGCAGTTCTTC. It translates to CASSLVAGYNEQFF. The whole variable domain, filled in from reference TRBV5-6 and TRBJ2-1, reads DAGVTQSPTHLIKTRGQQVTLRCSPKSGHDTVSWYQQALGQGPQFIFQYYEEEERQRGNFPDRFSGHQFPNYSSELNVNALLLGDSALYLCASSLVAGYNEQFFGPGTRLTVL.

The chain employs TRBV4-1 and TRBJ2-7; 8 positions agree with TRBD2. The V gene's germline CDR1 is MGHRA and CDR2 YSYEKL. The CDR3 runs 15 residues. V lost 1 base to trimming and J lost 3 bases; unmatched junction nucleotides: 5. The DNA of the CDR3 is TGCGCCAGCAGCCAAGGGAGCGGGAGTGTCTACGAGCAGTACTTC. This gives the protein CASSQGSGSVYEQYF.

The V gene is TRBV18, the J gene TRBJ2-3; weak D call: TRBD2 (6 bases). The germline V and J ends were trimmed by 2 bases and 2 bases, with 14 bases remaining between them. Germline V gene lookup returns CDR1 KGHSH and CDR2 LQKENI. The CDR3 has 16 amino acids. The CDR3 DNA reads TGTGCCAGCTCACCAGGGGACTCCGCCTACACAGATACGCAGTATTTT. Its translation: CASSPGDSAYTDTQYF.

This chain connects TRBV4-2 to TRBJ2-7, with D perhaps matching TRBD1 (6 bases). V was cut by 1 base and J by 0 bases, with 13 bases left in between. In germline, CDR1 is LGHNA, CDR2 YNFKEQ. The CDR3 totals 16 residues. In DNA form, the CDR3 reads TGTGCCAGCAGCCAAGTGGGGGCGCCAAGCTCCTACGAGCAGTACTTC. Amino acids: CASSQVGAPSSYEQYF.